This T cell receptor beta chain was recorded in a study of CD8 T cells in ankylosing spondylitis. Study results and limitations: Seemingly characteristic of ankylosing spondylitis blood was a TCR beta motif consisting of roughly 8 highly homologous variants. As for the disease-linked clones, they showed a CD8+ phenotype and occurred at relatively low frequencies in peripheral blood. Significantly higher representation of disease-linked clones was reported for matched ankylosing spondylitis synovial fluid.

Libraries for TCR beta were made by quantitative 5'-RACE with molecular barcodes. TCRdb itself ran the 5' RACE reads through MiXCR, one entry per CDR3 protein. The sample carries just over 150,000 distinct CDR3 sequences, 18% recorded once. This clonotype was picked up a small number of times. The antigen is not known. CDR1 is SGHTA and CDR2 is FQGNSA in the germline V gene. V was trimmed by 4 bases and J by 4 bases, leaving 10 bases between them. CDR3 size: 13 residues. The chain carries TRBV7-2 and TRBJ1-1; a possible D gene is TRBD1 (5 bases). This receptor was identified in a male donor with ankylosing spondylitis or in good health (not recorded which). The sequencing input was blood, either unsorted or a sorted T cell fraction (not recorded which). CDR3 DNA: TGTGCCAGCAGCTCCAGGGAGTCCACTGAAGCTTTCTTT. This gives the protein CASSSRESTEAFF.